What follows is one T cell receptor beta chain and its context. No antigen is known for it. Clones were read by immunoSEQ multiplex PCR, and TCRdb kept only the in-frame ones, dropping some. The table shows some 140,000 clones, with roughly nine tenths occurring only once. The record originates from a study of T cell responses to AZD1222 COVID-19 vaccine. Findings and limits, study-wide: Samples come after the peak T cell response, not at day 14.

This CDR3 has 18 amino acids. The V and J ends lost 3 bases and 4 bases respectively, with 25 bases between them. Germline CDR1 and CDR2: SGHDT and YYEEEE. Sequences were derived from peripheral blood, sampled on day 0 of AZD1222 vaccination. The source is an adult in good health. The chain employs TRBV5-6 and TRBJ1-2; no clear D. This chain's CDR3 is CASSSVYPQISEGYGYTF. The CDR3 DNA sequence: TGTGCCAGCAGCTCCGTTTACCCGCAGATATCGGAGGGCTATGGCTACACCTTC.